The 10 T cell receptor beta chains below all came from one sample that was sequenced in a study of T cells in Graves' hyperthyroidism and ophthalmopathy. RNA transcripts provided the source from which TCR beta CDR3 regions were amplified. With the HTBI primer set, the TCR CDR3 went through a first round of RT-PCR. From the multiplex PCR reads, TCRdb called clonotypes with MiXCR, one entry per CDR3 protein. The table shows approximately 740,000 distinct CDR3 sequences, with about 14% occurring only once. Sequencing was carried out using blood. The origin of the receptors is a woman aged 18-29 years with Graves' hyperthyroidism.

The table lists this clonotype with many counts. J is TRBJ2-7 and V is TRBV28, with TRBD1 identical over 10 bases. With V trimmed by 10 bases and J by 0 bases, 12 bases remained unmatched. This CDR3 comprises 16 residues. Germline CDR1 and CDR2: MDHEN and SYDVKM. The CDR3: CATRQGAGGVSYEQYF. Here the CDR3 DNA reads TGTGCCACCCGACAGGGGGCCGGCGGGGTCTCCTACGAGCAGTACTTC.

In its sample, this clonotype was seen a few times. The rearrangement uses TRBV19 and TRBJ2-5; D is unresolved. Germline-derived CDR1 and CDR2 are LNHDA and SQIVND (reference sequence). V dropped 4 bases and J dropped 5 bases, with 17 bases sitting between them. The CDR3 has 15 residues. DNA for the CDR3: TGTGCCAGTAGTACGGGCGCCGGATGGGCGGAGACCCAGTACTTC. This encodes CASSTGAGWAETQYF.

This clonotype was seen ten or more times. The rearrangement links TRBV29-1 to TRBJ2-1; D ambiguous. Germline lookup yields CDR1 SQVTM and CDR2 ANQGSEA. V was pared by 0 bases and J by 6 bases, with 9 bases between. CDR3 length: 13 residues. This CDR3 is CSVEDPFGNEQFF. The CDR3 nucleotides read TGCAGCGTTGAAGATCCCTTCGGCAATGAGCAGTTCTTC.

V gene TRBV4-1 combines with J gene TRBJ2-7; D gene unclear. Trimming shortened V by 5 bases and J by 0 bases, and 14 bases separated the two germline ends. The CDR3 runs to 15 residues. Germline V CDR1 and CDR2: MGHRA, YSYEKL. The chain's CDR3 is CASSLLHSSSYEQYF. Written as DNA, the CDR3 is TGCGCCAGCAGCTTGTTACACAGCAGCTCCTACGAGCAGTACTTC.

This clonotype was recorded many times. The chain uses TRBV20-1 and TRBJ2-1; TRBD2 matches at 9 bases. The V gene's germline CDR1 is DFQATT and CDR2 SNEGSKA (reference sequence). Germline trimming cut 6 bases from V and 0 bases from J; bases unmatched to any gene: 3. CDR3 length: 14 residues. DNA for the CDR3: TGCAGTGCCCTTAGCGGGAGCTCCTACAATGAGCAGTTCTTC. Protein sequence: CSALSGSSYNEQFF.

This clonotype came up a few times. V is TRBV4-2 and J is TRBJ2-6, with D unresolved. Trimming shortened V by 1 base and J by 0 bases, and 7 bases separated the two germline ends. Germline V lookup: CDR1 LGHNA, CDR2 YNFKEQ. This CDR3 is built from 16 residues. Written as DNA, the CDR3 is TGTGCCAGCAGCCAAGGCTCACCCTCTGGGGCCAACGTCCTGACTTTC. It specifies CASSQGSPSGANVLTF.

Ten or more counts support this clonotype. The chain combines TRBV12-3 or TRBV12-4 with TRBJ2-1; TRBD2 agrees at 8 bases. This CDR3 is 15 amino acids long. V dropped 2 bases and J dropped 4; count of bases not matched to a gene: 4. As DNA, the CDR3 is TGTGCCAGCAGTTTAAGGAGCGGGGGATACAATGAGCAGTTCTTC. Protein product: CASSLRSGGYNEQFF.

The genes are TRBV4-2 and TRBJ2-3; TRBD2 agrees at 13 bases. The CDR3 is 16 residues long. The ends lost 0 bases at V and 8 bases at J; junction bases unmatched: 5. Germline V gene sequence: CDR1 LGHNA, CDR2 YNFKEQ. The CDR3 loop is CASSQDTSGRGSTQYF. DNA of the CDR3: TGTGCCAGCAGCCAAGATACTAGCGGGAGGGGTTCTACGCAGTATTTT.

This clonotype was detected many times. J is TRBJ1-2 and V is TRBV15; weak D call: TRBD1 (6 bases). The CDR3 is 15 residues long. Germline lookup yields CDR1 LNHNV and CDR2 YYDKDF (reference sequence). Trimming took 1 base from V and 8 from J, leaving 17 bases between them. The CDR3 DNA reads as TGTGCCACCAGCAGAGGGACAGTGCCTTCCAAAGGCTACACCTTC. It is translated as CATSRGTVPSKGYTF.

This clonotype was counted a few times. V gene TRBV2 combines with J gene TRBJ2-2, with a possible D match to TRBD1 (5 bases). The CDR3 is made up of 14 amino acids. The V and J ends lost 3 bases and 10 bases respectively, with 15 bases between them. Germline V gives CDR1 SNHLY, CDR2 FYNNEI. DNA for the CDR3: TGTGCCAGCAGTGAGAGAACAGGTTGGGAGGAGCTGTTTTTT. As protein: CASSERTGWEELFF.